A selection of T cell receptor beta chains follows, all from one sample in a study of technical replicates of blood from several donors. The method was immunoSEQ multiplex PCR; TCRdb's version includes in-frame clones alone and lacks a portion of them. The top ten hold 7.5% to 9.5% of the sample, which has some 13,000 clones, 92% seen once. The sequenced sample consisted of PBMCs. These receptors came from a human donor in good health. The CDR3 runs from the conserved cysteine through the conserved F or W. Clone size, where shown, is once, few, many, or a class for clones that have expanded.

abundance | v_gene | CDR3aa
once | TRBV19 | CASTGTGVSTQYF
. | TRBV9 | CASSVEASGRETQYF
. | TRBV18 | CASSPLDFQPQHF
once | TRBV5-6 | CASSLGLATGANVLTF
. | TRBV7-8 | CASSLRFAAGYEQYF
once | TRBV6-5 | CASSYSGLRSDTQYF
. | TRBV6-5 | CASSYNRGDLVF
. | TRBV6-5 | CASSYSTGTGTDEQYF
. | TRBV19 | CASSIVGQVNTEAFF
. | TRBV1 | CTSSQGTSGNTGELFF
. | TRBV25-1 | CASSEGQGARETQYF